This passage covers 32 T cell receptor beta chains from one sample sequenced in a study of control samples from healthy donors and cancer patients. Data came from immunoSEQ multiplex PCR; TCRdb stores just in-frame clones and leaves some out. The table records approximately 89,000 clones, about 85% of them present only once. Sequences were obtained from blood. Receptor source: a woman aged 40 to 50 in good health.

The rearrangement joins TRBV21-1 to TRBJ2-2; the table gives TRBD2 as D, unverified against the DNA. TRBV21-1 is reported as a pseudogene. The CDR3 contains 17 residues. The CDR3 region has the DNA TGTGCCAGCAGCGAGCAACAAGGAGGGGTCTTCACCGGGGAGCTGTTTTTT. Amino acids: CASSEQQGGVFTGELFF.

V gene TRBV10-3 combines with J gene TRBJ1-1; 11 bases line up with TRBD1. CDR3 size: 15 residues. V shed 6 bases, J shed 5 bases, and the junction held 8 bases outside the gene matches. Germline CDR1 is ENHRY and CDR2 is SYGVKD. CDR3 sequence reads: CAISDGQGARTEAFF. DNA of the CDR3: TGTGCCATCAGCGACGGACAGGGGGCGCGGACTGAAGCTTTCTTT.

The rearrangement links TRBV29-1 to TRBJ1-1, with TRBD1 identical over 9 bases. Germline loops: CDR1 SQVTM, CDR2 ANQGSEA. The CDR3 loop spans 13 amino acids. The trim removed 5 bases at V and 5 bases at J, leaving 6 bases unmatched. As DNA, the CDR3 is TGCAGCGTTTACAGGACAGGGGTGACTGAAGCTTTCTTT. Protein sequence: CSVYRTGVTEAFF.

V and J are TRBV9 and TRBJ1-6, with TRBD1 identical over 7 bases. Unmatched junction bases numbered 9, after V lost 3 bases and J lost 6 bases. Germline-derived CDR1 and CDR2 are SGDLS and YYNGEE. This CDR3 has 16 residues. The CDR3 DNA sequence: TGTGCCAGCAGCGCCATTTCCGGGACAGTTAATTCACCCCTCCACTTT. This translates into CASSAISGTVNSPLHF.

The J gene is TRBJ2-1, the V gene TRBV20-1; D ambiguous. V was trimmed by 2 bases and J by 6 bases, leaving 5 bases between them. The CDR3 length is 11 residues. Germline assignment: CDR1 DFQATT and CDR2 SNEGSKA (reference sequence). The CDR3 coding sequence is TGCAGTGCTAGACCCAGCAATGAGCAGTTCTTC. Residues: CSARPSNEQFF.

The chain has TRBV30 and TRBJ2-1; D may match TRBD1 or TRBD2 (5 bases each). Germline assignment: CDR1 GTSNPN and CDR2 SVGIG (reference sequence). The CDR3 extends over 15 amino acids. V was clipped by 0 bases and J by 4 bases, with 13 bases between them. CDR3 protein: CAWSVRGDEYNEQFF. CDR3 coding DNA: TGTGCCTGGAGTGTACGAGGGGACGAGTACAATGAGCAGTTCTTC.

CDR3 sequence (DNA): TGTGCCATCAGTGAGTCTGGGATCGGGGGTACGATGAACACTGAAGCTTTCTTT. This sequence encodes CAISESGIGGTMNTEAFF. V gene TRBV10-3 combines with J gene TRBJ1-1, with a tentative D call TRBD1 (5 bases). The ends were cut back, 0 bases at V and 0 bases at J, with 17 bases in the middle. The germline gives CDR1 ENHRY, CDR2 SYGVKD. This CDR3 comprises 18 residues.

The rearrangement links TRBV27 to TRBJ1-2; a possible D gene is TRBD1 (5 bases). The CDR3 is made up of 13 amino acids. Trimming took 3 bases from V and 4 from J, leaving 9 bases between them. CDR1 is MNHEY, CDR2 SMNVEV, per germline (reference sequence). CDR3 sequence reads: CASSFGGGYGYTF. The CDR3 DNA is TGTGCCAGCAGTTTCGGGGGAGGCTATGGCTACACCTTC.

The rearrangement links TRBV7-3 to TRBJ2-3, with D unclear. Germline-derived CDR1 and CDR2 are SGHTA and FQGTGA. The length of the CDR3 is 11 residues. V lost 9 bases and J 8 bases, leaving 12 bases between the germline ends. The CDR3 region is CASGGGPTQYF. CDR3 sequence (DNA): TGTGCCAGTGGCGGCGGCCCTACGCAGTATTTT.

The genes are TRBV27 and TRBJ1-6, with a tentative D call TRBD1 (6 bases). V shed 5 bases and J shed 0 bases, with 17 bases lying between them. From germline, CDR1 is MNHEY and CDR2 SMNVEV (reference sequence). This CDR3 is 18 amino acids long. This CDR3 reads CASSPTTGRSSYNSPLHF. CDR3 bases: TGTGCCAGCAGTCCGACAACAGGGAGAAGCTCCTATAATTCACCCCTCCACTTT.

The V call is TRBV6-4, the J call TRBJ1-1; no reliable D call. This CDR3 comprises 16 residues. From germline, CDR1 is MRHNA and CDR2 SNTAGT. V lost 0 bases and J 6 bases, leaving 17 bases between the germline ends. CDR3 sequence: CASSDSREGLRAEAFF. The CDR3 DNA is TGTGCCAGCAGTGACTCGAGAGAGGGTTTGAGGGCTGAAGCTTTCTTT.

This rearrangement joins TRBV10-3 to TRBJ2-2, with 12 bases matching TRBD2. In germline, CDR1 is ENHRY, CDR2 SYGVKD. The V gene end was trimmed by 10 bases and the J gene end by 2 bases; junction bases not matched to a gene: 2. The CDR3 runs to 14 residues. The CDR3 protein is CATLAGGNTGELFF. CDR3 bases: TGTGCCACACTAGCGGGGGGCAACACCGGGGAGCTGTTTTTT.

The chain couples TRBV3-1 (or the pseudogene TRBV3-2) to TRBJ2-7, with D perhaps TRBD1 (6 bases). The CDR3 runs to 15 residues. Trimming took 1 base from V and 4 from J, leaving 14 bases between them. Germline loops: CDR1 LGHDT, CDR2 YNNKEL (reference sequence). This CDR3 is CASSQGAGVGYEQYF. DNA of the CDR3: TGTGCCAGCAGCCAAGGAGCAGGGGTAGGATACGAGCAGTACTTC.

The rearrangement uses TRBV18 and TRBJ2-7; no firm D call. V was shortened by 2 bases and J by 4 bases, with 15 bases between the two germline ends. Germline V gene lookup returns CDR1 KGHSH and CDR2 LQKENI. This CDR3 has 15 amino acids. This CDR3 is CASSPGLGFSYEQYF. The DNA of the CDR3 is TGTGCCAGCTCACCAGGGTTAGGTTTTTCTTACGAGCAGTACTTC.

This rearrangement joins TRBV4-3 to TRBJ1-1, with D hard to call. The ends were cut back, 0 bases at V and 10 bases at J, with 12 bases in the middle. This CDR3 is 13 amino acids long. In germline, CDR1 is LGHNA, CDR2 YSLEER. This chain's CDR3 is CASSQELQYLAFF. CDR3 bases: TGCGCCAGCAGCCAAGAGTTACAGTATCTAGCTTTCTTT.

The chain recombines TRBV30 with TRBJ2-6; D is uncertain. The ends were cut back, 3 bases at V and 0 bases at J, with 3 bases in the middle. CDR1 and CDR2 (germline): GTSNPN, SVGIG (reference sequence). The CDR3 covers 13 residues. CDR3 protein: CAWRGSGANVLTF. In DNA form, the CDR3 reads TGTGCCTGGAGGGGCTCTGGGGCCAACGTCCTGACTTTC.

This clone was counted between two and nine times. The rearrangement uses TRBV2 and TRBJ2-5; 9 positions match TRBD2. Trimming at V came to 7 bases and at J to 2 bases, leaving 11 bases not matched to a gene. The CDR3 consists of 16 residues. CDR1 and CDR2 (germline): SNHLY, FYNNEI. For the CDR3, the DNA is TGTGCCAGCAAGGGCGGGGGGGCCCAATTTCAAGAGACCCAGTACTTC. Translating it yields CASKGGGAQFQETQYF.

The rearrangement links TRBV2 to TRBJ2-7; D is possibly TRBD1 (6 bases). Per the germline V gene, CDR1 is SNHLY and CDR2 is FYNNEI. V lost 4 bases and J 3 bases, leaving 7 bases between the germline ends. The CDR3 runs 12 residues. As DNA, the CDR3 is TGTGCCAGCAGTGCCAGGGGCTACGAGCAGTACTTC. Translating it yields CASSARGYEQYF.

The genes are TRBV30 and TRBJ1-3; 7 bases line up with TRBD1. V lost 4 bases and J lost 1; bases outside the gene matches: 1. This CDR3 spans 13 amino acids. Germline V gene sequence: CDR1 GTSNPN, CDR2 SVGIG (reference sequence). The CDR3 spells CAWMTGSGNTIYF. CDR3 nucleotide sequence: TGTGCCTGGATGACAGGGTCTGGAAACACCATATATTTT.

The J gene is TRBJ2-1, the V gene TRBV5-6; the D is unclear. The CDR3 loop spans 16 amino acids. Germline loops: CDR1 SGHDT, CDR2 YYEEEE. Trimming stripped 3 bases from V and 0 bases from J, with 13 bases between. DNA of the CDR3: TGTGCCAGCAGCTCTGAGAGGCAAAGCTCCTACAATGAGCAGTTCTTC. This codes for CASSSERQSSYNEQFF. Supplemented by reference TRBV5-6 and TRBJ2-1, the full variable domain reads DAGVTQSPTHLIKTRGQQVTLRCSPKSGHDTVSWYQQALGQGPQFIFQYYEEEERQRGNFPDRFSGHQFPNYSSELNVNALLLGDSALYLCASSSERQSSYNEQFFGPGTRLTVL.

The rearrangement uses TRBV7-8 and TRBJ2-7; 8 bases match TRBD1. Losses at the gene ends were 5 bases for V and 4 bases for J; bases not matched to a gene: 10. The CDR3 contains 15 residues. Germline CDR1 is SGHVS and CDR2 is FQNEAQ. In nucleotides, the CDR3 is TGTGCCAGCAGCCGGGCGCAGGGGGCTATTTACGAGCAGTACTTC. Its protein is CASSRAQGAIYEQYF.

J is TRBJ1-6 and V is TRBV27; possibly TRBD1 for D (5 bases). This CDR3 comprises 17 residues. Trimming took 6 bases from V and 0 from J, leaving 15 bases between them. The V gene's germline CDR1 is MNHEY and CDR2 SMNVEV (reference sequence). CDR3 protein: CASSLGLPSSYNSPLHF. The CDR3 DNA sequence: TGTGCCAGCAGCCTGGGACTCCCGAGCTCCTATAATTCACCCCTCCACTTT.

Points on this clone: Different DNA sequences within this sample yield the same CDR3. The chain uses TRBV9 and TRBJ1-4, with a tentative D call TRBD1 (6 bases). The V end was cut by 0 bases, the J end by 5 bases, with 8 bases between. This CDR3 spans 14 amino acids. Germline values: CDR1 SGDLS, CDR2 YYNGEE. Here the CDR3 DNA reads TGTGCCAGCAGCGTAGGAGGGGGGAATGAAAAACTGTTTTTT. Amino acids: CASSVGGGNEKLFF.

This sequence joins TRBV2 and TRBJ2-1; 8 bases match TRBD2. Germline assignment: CDR1 SNHLY and CDR2 FYNNEI. This CDR3 contains 14 residues. After removal of 3 bases from V and 7 bases from J, the junction contained 5 bases not matched to a gene. The CDR3 region is CASSDLVAGNEQFF. DNA for the CDR3: TGTGCCAGCAGTGATTTAGTAGCGGGGAATGAGCAGTTCTTC. The full variable domain, with the rest looked up from reference TRBV2 and TRBJ2-1, is EPEVTQTPSHQVTQMGQEVILRCVPISNHLYFYWYRQILGQKVEFLVSFYNNEISEKSEIFDDQFSVERPDGSNFTLKIRSTKLEDSAMYFCASSDLVAGNEQFFGPGTRLTVL.

The chain is built from TRBV5-5 and TRBJ2-5; D remains ambiguous. V lost 2 bases and J 1 base, leaving 9 bases between the germline ends. The CDR3 is made up of 14 amino acids. Looked up from germline, CDR1 is SGHKS and CDR2 is YYEKEE (reference sequence). CDR3 in amino acids: CASSFKTFQETQYF. The CDR3 DNA is TGTGCCAGCAGCTTTAAGACATTCCAAGAGACCCAGTACTTC.

The CDR3 reads CASSSFASPAKNIQYF. DNA of the CDR3: TGTGCCAGCAGCTCCTTTGCTTCTCCAGCCAAAAACATTCAGTACTTC. This chain uses TRBV7-2 with TRBJ2-4; D is ambiguous. This CDR3 region has 16 residues. V lost 4 bases and J 0 bases, leaving 13 bases between the germline ends. Germline CDR1 is SGHTA and CDR2 is FQGNSA.

The chain couples TRBV30 to TRBJ2-3, with TRBD2 identical over 8 bases. Germline V gives CDR1 GTSNPN, CDR2 SVGIG (reference sequence). The ends lost 7 bases at V and 0 bases at J; junction bases unmatched: 3. The length of the CDR3 is 13 residues. This CDR3 reads CASSGGSTDTQYF. The CDR3, as DNA: TGTGCCTCGAGCGGGGGAAGCACAGATACGCAGTATTTT.

About this clone itself: This sample also contains other DNA sequences that code for the same CDR3. V is TRBV29-1 and J is TRBJ1-1; no reliable D call. The CDR3 sequence is 11 residues long. V was trimmed by 4 bases and J by 1 base, leaving 4 bases between them. Germline values: CDR1 SQVTM, CDR2 ANQGSEA. CDR3 sequence reads: CSVARNTEAFF. CDR3 DNA sequence: TGCAGCGTTGCCAGGAACACTGAAGCTTTCTTT.

This chain links TRBV7-8 with TRBJ1-1; maybe TRBD1 (5 bases). The length of the CDR3 is 12 residues. Between the trimmed V and J ends, which lost 5 bases and 1 base, there was a span of 5 bases. From germline, CDR1 is SGHVS and CDR2 FQNEAQ. The CDR3 sequence is CASSRGNTEAFF. CDR3 in DNA: TGTGCCAGCAGCAGGGGGAACACTGAAGCTTTCTTT.

This chain links TRBV25-1 with TRBJ2-2; D may be TRBD1 (5 bases). The CDR3 is 15 amino acids. V lost 1 base and J lost 3, with 9 bases in between. Germline V gives CDR1 MGHDK, CDR2 SYGVNS. The CDR3 loop is CASSEWVGDTGELFF. The CDR3 region has the DNA TGTGCCAGCAGTGAATGGGTAGGGGACACCGGGGAGCTGTTTTTT.

This sequence joins TRBV18 and TRBJ2-3, with 12 positions matching TRBD2. Germline CDR1 KGHSH, CDR2 LQKENI. J gave up 4 bases and V 3 bases, and 5 bases lay outside the gene matches. The CDR3 is made up of 16 amino acids. CDR3 sequence: CASSPASGGAPDTQYF. CDR3 DNA: TGTGCCAGCTCACCCGCTAGCGGGGGGGCCCCAGATACGCAGTATTTT. The entire variable domain, with the rest obtained from reference TRBV18 and TRBJ2-3, is as follows: NAGVMQNPRHLVRRRGQEARLRCSPMKGHSHVYWYRQLPEEGLKFMVYLQKENIIDESGMPKERFSAEFPKEGPSILRIQQVVRGDSAAYFCASSPASGGAPDTQYFGPGTRLTVL.

A few counts support this clone. The genes are TRBV2 and TRBJ1-1; 7 bases align to TRBD1. CDR1 is SNHLY and CDR2 is FYNNEI in the germline V gene. V dropped 4 bases and J dropped 1; count of bases not matched to a gene: 3. The CDR3 totals 14 residues. The CDR3 region has the DNA TGTGCCAGCAGTGTTAAGGGGGCGAACACTGAAGCTTTCTTT. Amino acid sequence: CASSVKGANTEAFF. Full variable domain (outside the CDR3, taken from reference TRBV2 and TRBJ1-1): EPEVTQTPSHQVTQMGQEVILRCVPISNHLYFYWYRQILGQKVEFLVSFYNNEISEKSEIFDDQFSVERPDGSNFTLKIRSTKLEDSAMYFCASSVKGANTEAFFGQGTRLTVV.